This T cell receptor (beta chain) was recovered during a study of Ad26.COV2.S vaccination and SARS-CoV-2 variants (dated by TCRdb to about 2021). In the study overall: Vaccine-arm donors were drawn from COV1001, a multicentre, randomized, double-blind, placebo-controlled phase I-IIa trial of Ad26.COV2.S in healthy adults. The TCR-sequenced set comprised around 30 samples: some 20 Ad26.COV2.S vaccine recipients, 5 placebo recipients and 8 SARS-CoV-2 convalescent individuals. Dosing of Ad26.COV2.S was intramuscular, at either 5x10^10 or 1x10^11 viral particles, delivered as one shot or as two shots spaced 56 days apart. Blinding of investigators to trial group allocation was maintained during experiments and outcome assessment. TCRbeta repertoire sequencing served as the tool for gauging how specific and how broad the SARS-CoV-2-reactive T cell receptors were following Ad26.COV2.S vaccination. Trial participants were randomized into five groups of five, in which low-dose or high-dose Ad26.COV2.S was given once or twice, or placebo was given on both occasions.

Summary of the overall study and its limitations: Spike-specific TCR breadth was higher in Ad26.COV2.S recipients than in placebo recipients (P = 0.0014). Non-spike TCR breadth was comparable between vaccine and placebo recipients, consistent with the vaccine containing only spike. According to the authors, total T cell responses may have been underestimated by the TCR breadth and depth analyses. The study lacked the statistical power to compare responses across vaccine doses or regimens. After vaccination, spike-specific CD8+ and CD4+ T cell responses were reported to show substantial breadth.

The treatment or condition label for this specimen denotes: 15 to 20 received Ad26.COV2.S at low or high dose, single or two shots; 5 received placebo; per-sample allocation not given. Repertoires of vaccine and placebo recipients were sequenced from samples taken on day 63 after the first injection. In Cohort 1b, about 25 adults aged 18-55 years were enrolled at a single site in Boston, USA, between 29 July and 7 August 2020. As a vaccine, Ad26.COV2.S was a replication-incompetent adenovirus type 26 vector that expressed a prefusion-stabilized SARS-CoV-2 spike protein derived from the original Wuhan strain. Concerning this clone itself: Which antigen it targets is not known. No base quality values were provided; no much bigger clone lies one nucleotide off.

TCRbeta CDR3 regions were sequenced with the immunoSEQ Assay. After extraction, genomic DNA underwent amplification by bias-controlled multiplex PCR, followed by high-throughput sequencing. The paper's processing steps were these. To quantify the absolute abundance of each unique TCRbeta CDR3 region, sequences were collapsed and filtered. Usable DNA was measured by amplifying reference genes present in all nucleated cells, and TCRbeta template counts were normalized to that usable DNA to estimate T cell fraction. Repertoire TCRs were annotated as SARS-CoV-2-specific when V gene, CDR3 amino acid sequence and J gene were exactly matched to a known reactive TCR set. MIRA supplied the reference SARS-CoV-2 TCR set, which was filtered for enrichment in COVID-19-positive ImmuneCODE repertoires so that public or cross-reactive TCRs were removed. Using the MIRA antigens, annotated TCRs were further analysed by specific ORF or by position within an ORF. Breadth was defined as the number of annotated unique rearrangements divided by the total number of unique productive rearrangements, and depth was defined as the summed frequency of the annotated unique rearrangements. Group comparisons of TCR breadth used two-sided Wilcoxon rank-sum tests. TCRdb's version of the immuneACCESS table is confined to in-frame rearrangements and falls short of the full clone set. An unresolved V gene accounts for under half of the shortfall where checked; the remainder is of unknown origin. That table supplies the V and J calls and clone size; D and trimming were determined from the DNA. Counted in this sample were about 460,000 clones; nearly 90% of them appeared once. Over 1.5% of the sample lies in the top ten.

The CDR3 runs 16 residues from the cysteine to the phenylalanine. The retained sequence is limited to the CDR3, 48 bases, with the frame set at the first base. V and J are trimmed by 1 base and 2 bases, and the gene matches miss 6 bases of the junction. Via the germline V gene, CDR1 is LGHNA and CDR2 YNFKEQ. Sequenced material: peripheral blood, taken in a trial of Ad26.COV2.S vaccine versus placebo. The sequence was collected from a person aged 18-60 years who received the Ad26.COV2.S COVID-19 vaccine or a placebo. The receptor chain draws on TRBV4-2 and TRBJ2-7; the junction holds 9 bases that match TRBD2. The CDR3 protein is CASSQGRLAAPYEQYF. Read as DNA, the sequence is TGTGCCAGCAGCCAAGGCCGACTAGCGGCCCCCTACGAGCAGTACTTC.